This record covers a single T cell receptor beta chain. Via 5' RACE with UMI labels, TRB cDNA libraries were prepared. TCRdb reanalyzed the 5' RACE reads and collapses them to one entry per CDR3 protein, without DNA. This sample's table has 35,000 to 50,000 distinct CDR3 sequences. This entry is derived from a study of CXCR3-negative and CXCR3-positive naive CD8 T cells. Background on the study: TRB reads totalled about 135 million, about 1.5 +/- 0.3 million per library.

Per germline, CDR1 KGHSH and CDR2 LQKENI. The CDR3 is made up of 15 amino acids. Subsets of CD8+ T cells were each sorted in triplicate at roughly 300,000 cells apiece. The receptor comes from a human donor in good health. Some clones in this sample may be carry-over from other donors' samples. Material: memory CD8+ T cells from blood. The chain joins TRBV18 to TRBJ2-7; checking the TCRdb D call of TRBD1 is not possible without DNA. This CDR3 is CASSRTGRLLYEQYF.